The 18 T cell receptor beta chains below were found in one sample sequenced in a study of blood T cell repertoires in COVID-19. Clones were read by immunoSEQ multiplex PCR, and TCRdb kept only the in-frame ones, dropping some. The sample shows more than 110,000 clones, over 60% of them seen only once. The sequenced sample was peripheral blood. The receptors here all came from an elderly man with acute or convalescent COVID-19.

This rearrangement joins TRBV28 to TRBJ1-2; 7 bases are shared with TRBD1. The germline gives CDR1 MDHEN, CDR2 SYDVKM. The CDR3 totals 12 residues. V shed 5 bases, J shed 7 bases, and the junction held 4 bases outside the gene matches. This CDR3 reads CASSQQGFGYTF. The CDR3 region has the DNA TGTGCCAGCAGTCAACAGGGGTTTGGCTACACCTTC.

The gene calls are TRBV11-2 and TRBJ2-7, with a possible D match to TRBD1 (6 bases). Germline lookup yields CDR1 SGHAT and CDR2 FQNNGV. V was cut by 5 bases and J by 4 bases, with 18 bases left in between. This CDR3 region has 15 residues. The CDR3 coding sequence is TGTGCCAGCAGCCCAGACGGGACATTGGGGTACGAGCAGTACTTC. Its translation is CASSPDGTLGYEQYF.

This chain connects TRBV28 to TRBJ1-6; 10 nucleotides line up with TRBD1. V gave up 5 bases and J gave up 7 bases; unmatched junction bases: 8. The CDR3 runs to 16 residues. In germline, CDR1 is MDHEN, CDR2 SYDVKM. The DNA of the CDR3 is TGTGCCAGCAGTCGTAAGACAGGGGGCGGGAATTCACCCCTCCACTTT. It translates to CASSRKTGGGNSPLHF.

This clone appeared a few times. CDR3 region: CASSQGQNTGELFF. The CDR3 DNA reads as TGTGCCAGCAGCCAAGGGCAGAACACCGGGGAGCTGTTTTTT. This rearrangement joins TRBV3-1 (or the pseudogene TRBV3-2) to TRBJ2-2; D gene unclear. Germline lookup yields CDR1 LGHDT and CDR2 YNNKEL (reference sequence). CDR3 size: 14 residues. Trimming stripped 1 base from V and 1 base from J, with 4 bases between.

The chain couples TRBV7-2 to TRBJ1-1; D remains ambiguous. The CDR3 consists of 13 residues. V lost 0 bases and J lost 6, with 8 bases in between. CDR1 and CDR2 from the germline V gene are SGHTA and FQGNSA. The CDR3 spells CASSLARVSEAFF. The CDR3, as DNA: TGTGCCAGCAGCTTAGCCCGAGTTTCTGAAGCTTTCTTT.

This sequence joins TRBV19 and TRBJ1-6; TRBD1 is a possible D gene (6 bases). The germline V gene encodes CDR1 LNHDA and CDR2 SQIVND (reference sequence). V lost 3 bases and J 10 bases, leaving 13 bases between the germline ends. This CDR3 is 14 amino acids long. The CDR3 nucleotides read TGTGCCAGTAGTATGTACAGGGACGGGTCACCCCTCCACTTT. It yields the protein CASSMYRDGSPLHF. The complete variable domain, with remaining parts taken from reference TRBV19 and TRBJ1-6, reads DGGITQSPKYLFRKEGQNVTLSCEQNLNHDAMYWYRQDPGQGLRLIYYSQIVNDFQKGDIAEGYSVSREKKESFPLTVTSAQKNPTAFYLCASSMYRDGSPLHFGNGTRLTVT.

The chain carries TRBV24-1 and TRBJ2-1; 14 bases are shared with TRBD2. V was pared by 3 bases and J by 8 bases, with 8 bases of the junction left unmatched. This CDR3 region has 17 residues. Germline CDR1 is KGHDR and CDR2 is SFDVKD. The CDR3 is CATSDGLAGGRAYEQFF. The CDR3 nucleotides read TGTGCCACCAGTGATGGACTAGCGGGGGGCAGGGCCTATGAGCAGTTCTTC.

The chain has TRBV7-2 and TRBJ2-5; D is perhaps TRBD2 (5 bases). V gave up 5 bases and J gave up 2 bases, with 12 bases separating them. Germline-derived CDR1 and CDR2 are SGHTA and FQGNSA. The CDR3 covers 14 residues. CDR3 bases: TGTGCCAGCAGCCTCGGCCCGGGGCAAGAGACCCAGTACTTC. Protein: CASSLGPGQETQYF.

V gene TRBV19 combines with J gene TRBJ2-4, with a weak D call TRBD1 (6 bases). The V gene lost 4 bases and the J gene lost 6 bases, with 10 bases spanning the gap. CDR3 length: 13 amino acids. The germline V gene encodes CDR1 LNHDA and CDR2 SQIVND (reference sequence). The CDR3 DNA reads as TGTGCCAGTAGTACCGGACAGAGAAACATTCAGTACTTC. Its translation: CASSTGQRNIQYF.

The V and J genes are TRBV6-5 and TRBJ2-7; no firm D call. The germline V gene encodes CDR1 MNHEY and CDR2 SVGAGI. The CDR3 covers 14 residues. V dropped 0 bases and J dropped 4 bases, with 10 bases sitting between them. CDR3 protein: CASSYSTTTYEQYF. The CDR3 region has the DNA TGTGCCAGCAGTTACTCGACAACGACGTACGAGCAGTACTTC.

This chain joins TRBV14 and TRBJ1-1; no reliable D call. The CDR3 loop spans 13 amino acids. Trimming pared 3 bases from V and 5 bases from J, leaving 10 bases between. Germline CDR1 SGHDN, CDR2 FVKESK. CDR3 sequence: CASSHYADTEAFF. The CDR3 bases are TGTGCCAGCAGCCACTACGCGGATACTGAAGCTTTCTTT.

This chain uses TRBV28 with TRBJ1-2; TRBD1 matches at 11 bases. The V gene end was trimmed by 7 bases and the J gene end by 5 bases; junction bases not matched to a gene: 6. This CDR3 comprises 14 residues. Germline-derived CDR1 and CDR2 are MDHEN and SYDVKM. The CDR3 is CASIGTGGWYGYTF. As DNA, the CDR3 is TGTGCCAGCATCGGGACAGGGGGTTGGTATGGCTACACCTTC.

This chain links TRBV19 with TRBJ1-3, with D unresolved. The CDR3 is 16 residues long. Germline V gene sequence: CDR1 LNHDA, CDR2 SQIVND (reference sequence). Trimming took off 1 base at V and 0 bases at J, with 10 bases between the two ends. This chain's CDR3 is CASSIVQRSSGNTIYF. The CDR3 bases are TGTGCCAGTAGTATAGTACAGCGGAGCTCTGGAAACACCATATATTTT. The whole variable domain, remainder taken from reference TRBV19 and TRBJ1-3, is DGGITQSPKYLFRKEGQNVTLSCEQNLNHDAMYWYRQDPGQGLRLIYYSQIVNDFQKGDIAEGYSVSREKKESFPLTVTSAQKNPTAFYLCASSIVQRSSGNTIYFGEGSWLTVV.

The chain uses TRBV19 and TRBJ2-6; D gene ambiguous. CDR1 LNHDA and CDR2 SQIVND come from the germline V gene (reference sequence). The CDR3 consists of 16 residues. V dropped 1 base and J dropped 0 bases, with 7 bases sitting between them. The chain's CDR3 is CASSIGASSGANVLTF. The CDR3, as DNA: TGTGCCAGTAGTATAGGAGCGAGCTCTGGGGCCAACGTCCTGACTTTC.

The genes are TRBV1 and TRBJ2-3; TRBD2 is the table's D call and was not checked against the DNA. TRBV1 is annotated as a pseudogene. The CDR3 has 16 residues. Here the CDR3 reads CTSSLLAGVSTDTQYF. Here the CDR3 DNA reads TGCACCAGCAGCCTCTTAGCGGGGGTAAGCACAGATACGCAGTATTTT.

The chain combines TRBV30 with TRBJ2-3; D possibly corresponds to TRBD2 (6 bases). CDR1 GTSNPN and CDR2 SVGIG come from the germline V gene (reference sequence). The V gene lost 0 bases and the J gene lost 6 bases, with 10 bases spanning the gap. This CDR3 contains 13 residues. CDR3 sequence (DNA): TGTGCCTGGAGTGTACGGGGGTCCGATACGCAGTATTTT. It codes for CAWSVRGSDTQYF. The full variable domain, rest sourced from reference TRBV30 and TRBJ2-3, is SQTIHQWPATLVQPVGSPLSLECTVEGTSNPNLYWYRQAAGRGLQLLFYSVGIGQISSEVPQNLSASRPQDRQFILSSKKLLLSDSGFYLCAWSVRGSDTQYFGPGTRLTVL.

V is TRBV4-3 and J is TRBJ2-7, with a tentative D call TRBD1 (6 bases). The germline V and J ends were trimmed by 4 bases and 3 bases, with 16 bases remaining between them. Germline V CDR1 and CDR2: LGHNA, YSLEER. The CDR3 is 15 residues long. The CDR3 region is CASSRDDRSYYEQYF. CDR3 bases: TGCGCCAGCAGCCGAGACGACAGGAGCTACTACGAGCAGTACTTC.

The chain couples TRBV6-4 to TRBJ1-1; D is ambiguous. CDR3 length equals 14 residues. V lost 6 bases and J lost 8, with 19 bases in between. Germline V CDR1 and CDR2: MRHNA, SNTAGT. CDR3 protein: CASRTPAGSREAFF. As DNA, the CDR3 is TGTGCCAGCAGGACACCTGCGGGGTCCCGAGAAGCTTTCTTT.